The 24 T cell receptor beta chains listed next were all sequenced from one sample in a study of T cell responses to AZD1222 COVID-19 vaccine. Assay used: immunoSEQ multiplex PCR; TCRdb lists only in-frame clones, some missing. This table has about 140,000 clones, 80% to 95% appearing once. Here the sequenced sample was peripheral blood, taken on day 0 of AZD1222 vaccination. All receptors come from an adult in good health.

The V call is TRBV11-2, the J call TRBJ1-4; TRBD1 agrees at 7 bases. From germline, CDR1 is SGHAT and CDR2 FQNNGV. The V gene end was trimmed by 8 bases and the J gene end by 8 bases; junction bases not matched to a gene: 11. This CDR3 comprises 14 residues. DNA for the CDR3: TGTGCCAGCCGATCCCCCAGGGGGGGGGAAAAACTGTTTTTT. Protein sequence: CASRSPRGGEKLFF. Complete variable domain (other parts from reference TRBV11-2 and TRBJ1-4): EAGVAQSPRYKIIEKRQSVAFWCNPISGHATLYWYQQILGQGPKLLIQFQNNGVVDDSQLPKDRFSAERLKGVDSTLKIQPAKLEDSAVYLCASRSPRGGEKLFFGSGTQLSVL.

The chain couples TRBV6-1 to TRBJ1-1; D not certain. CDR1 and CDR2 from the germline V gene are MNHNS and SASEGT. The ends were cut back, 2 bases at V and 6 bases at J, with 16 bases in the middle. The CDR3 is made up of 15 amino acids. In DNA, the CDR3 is TGTGCCAGCAGTGAATTTACTTGGGGTCAATCTGAAGCTTTCTTT. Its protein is CASSEFTWGQSEAFF.

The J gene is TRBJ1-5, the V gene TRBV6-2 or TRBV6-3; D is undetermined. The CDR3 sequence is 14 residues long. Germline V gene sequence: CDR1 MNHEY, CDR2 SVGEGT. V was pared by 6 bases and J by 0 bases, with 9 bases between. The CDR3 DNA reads TGTGCCAGCAGCCCCACGAATAGCAATCAGCCCCAGCATTTT. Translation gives CASSPTNSNQPQHF.

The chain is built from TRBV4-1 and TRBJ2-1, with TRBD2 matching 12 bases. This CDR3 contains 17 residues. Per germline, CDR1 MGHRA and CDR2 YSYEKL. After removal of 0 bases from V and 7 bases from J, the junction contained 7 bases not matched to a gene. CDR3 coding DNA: TGCGCCAGCAGCCAAGACCCGACTAGCGGGAGAGGTAATGAGCAGTTCTTC. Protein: CASSQDPTSGRGNEQFF.

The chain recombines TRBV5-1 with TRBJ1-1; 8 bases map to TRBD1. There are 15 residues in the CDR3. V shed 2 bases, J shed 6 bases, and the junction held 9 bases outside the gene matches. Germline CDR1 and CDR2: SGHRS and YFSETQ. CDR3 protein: CASSLAQGEEAEAFF. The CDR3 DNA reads TGCGCCAGCAGCTTAGCACAGGGGGAAGAGGCTGAAGCTTTCTTT.

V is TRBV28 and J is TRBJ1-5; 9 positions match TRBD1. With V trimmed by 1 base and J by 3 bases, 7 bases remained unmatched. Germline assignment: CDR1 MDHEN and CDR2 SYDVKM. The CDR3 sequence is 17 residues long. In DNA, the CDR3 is TGTGCCAGCAGTTTATTTGGCGGGACAGGGTTCAATCAGCCCCAGCATTTT. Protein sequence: CASSLFGGTGFNQPQHF.

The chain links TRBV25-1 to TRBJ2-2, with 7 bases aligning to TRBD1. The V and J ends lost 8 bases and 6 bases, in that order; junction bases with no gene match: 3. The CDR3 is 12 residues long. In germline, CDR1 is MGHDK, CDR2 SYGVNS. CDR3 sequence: CASSTGPGELFF. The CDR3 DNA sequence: TGTGCCAGCTCGACAGGGCCCGGGGAGCTGTTTTTT.

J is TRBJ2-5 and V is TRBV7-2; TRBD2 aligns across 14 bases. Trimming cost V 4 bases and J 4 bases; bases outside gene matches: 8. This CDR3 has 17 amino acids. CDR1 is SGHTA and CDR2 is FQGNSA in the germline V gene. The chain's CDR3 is CASSSGTSGSLGETQYF. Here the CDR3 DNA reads TGTGCCAGCAGCTCAGGGACTAGCGGGAGTCTTGGAGAGACCCAGTACTTC. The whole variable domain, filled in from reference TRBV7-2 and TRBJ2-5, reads GAGVSQSPSNKVTEKGKDVELRCDPISGHTALYWYRQSLGQGLEFLIYFQGNSAPDKSGLPSDRFSAERTGGSVSTLTIQRTQQEDSAVYLCASSSGTSGSLGETQYFGPGTRLLVL.

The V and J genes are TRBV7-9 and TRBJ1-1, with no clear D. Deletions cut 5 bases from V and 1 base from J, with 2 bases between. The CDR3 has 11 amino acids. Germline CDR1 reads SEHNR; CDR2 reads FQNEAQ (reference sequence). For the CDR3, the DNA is TGTGCCAGCAGCACGAACACTGAAGCTTTCTTT. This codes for CASSTNTEAFF.

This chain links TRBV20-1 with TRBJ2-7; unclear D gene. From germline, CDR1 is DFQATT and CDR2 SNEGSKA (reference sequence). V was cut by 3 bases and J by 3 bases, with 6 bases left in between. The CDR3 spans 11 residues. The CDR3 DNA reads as TGCAGTGCTAGTCTAAACTACGAGCAGTACTTC. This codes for CSASLNYEQYF.

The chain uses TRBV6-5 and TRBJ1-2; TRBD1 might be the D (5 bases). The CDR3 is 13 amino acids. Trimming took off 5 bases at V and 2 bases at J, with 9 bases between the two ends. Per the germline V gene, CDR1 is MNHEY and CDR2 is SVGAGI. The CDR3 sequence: CASSPGDNYGYTF. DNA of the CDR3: TGTGCCAGCAGTCCCGGGGACAACTATGGCTACACCTTC.

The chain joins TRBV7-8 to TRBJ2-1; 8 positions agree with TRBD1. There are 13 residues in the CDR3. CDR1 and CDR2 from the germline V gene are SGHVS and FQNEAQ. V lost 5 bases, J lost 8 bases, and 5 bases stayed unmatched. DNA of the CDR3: TGTGCCAGCAGCGTGACAGGGGCCCATGAGCAGTTCTTC. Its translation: CASSVTGAHEQFF. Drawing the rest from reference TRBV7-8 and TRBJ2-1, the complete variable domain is GAGVSQSPRYKVAKRGQDVALRCDPISGHVSLFWYQQALGQGPEFLTYFQNEAQLDKSGLPSDRFFAERPEGSVSTLKIQRTQQEDSAVYLCASSVTGAHEQFFGPGTRLTVL.

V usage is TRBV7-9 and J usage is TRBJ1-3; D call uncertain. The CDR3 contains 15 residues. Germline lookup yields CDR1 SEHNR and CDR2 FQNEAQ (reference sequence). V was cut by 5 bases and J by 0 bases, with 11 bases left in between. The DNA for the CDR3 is TGTGCCAGCAGCCCAACAGCCAACTCTGGAAACACCATATATTTT. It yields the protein CASSPTANSGNTIYF.

CDR3 region: CASSDWGNYGYTF. The CDR3 DNA is TGCGCCAGCAGTGATTGGGGGAACTATGGCTACACCTTC. The rearrangement links TRBV10-2 to TRBJ1-2; maybe TRBD1 (5 bases). Germline values: CDR1 WSHSY, CDR2 SAAADI. This CDR3 comprises 13 residues. V was trimmed by 3 bases and J by 2 bases, leaving 7 bases between them.

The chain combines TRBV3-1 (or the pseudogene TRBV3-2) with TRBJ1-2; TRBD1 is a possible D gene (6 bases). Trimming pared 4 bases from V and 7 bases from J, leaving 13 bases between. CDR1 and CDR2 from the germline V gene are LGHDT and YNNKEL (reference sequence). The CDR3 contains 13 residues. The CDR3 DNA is TGTGCCAGCAGCCCCCGAGGGGGGTTTGGCTACACCTTC. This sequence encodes CASSPRGGFGYTF.

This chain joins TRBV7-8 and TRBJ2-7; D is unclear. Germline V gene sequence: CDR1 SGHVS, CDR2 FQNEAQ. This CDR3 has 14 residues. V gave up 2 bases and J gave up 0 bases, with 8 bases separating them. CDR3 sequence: CASSLTLASYEQYF. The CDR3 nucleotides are TGTGCCAGCAGCTTAACTTTGGCCTCCTACGAGCAGTACTTC.

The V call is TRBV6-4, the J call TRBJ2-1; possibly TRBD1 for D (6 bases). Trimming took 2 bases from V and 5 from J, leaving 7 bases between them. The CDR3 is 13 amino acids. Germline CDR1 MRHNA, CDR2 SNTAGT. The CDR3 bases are TGTGCCAGCAGTGACGGGGACAACAATGAGCAGTTCTTC. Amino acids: CASSDGDNNEQFF.

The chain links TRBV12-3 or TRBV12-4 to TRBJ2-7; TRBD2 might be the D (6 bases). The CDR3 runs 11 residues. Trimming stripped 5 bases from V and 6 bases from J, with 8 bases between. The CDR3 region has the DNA TGTGCCAGCAGTCCGGGGGTCGAGCAGTACTTC. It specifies CASSPGVEQYF.

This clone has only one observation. DNA for the CDR3: TGCGCCAGCAGCTCTGGGGGGATTTCGAACACTGAAGCTTTCTTT. Its translation: CASSSGGISNTEAFF. This chain joins TRBV5-1 and TRBJ1-1; a possible D gene is TRBD1 (5 bases). The CDR3 sequence is 15 residues long. CDR1 and CDR2 (germline): SGHRS, YFSETQ. V lost 3 bases, J lost 1 base, and 13 bases lay in between.

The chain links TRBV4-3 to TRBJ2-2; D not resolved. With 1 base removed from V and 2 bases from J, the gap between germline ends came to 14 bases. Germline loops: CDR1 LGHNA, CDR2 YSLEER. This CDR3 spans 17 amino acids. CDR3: CASSQVHEALNTGELFF. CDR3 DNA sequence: TGCGCCAGCAGCCAAGTCCATGAGGCCCTTAACACCGGGGAGCTGTTTTTT.

CDR3 DNA sequence: TGTGCCAGCCGACGCCCCGGGGACTTTTACAATGAGCAGTTCTTC. This codes for CASRRPGDFYNEQFF. The J gene is TRBJ2-1, the V gene TRBV28, with a possible D match to TRBD2 (6 bases). Deletions cut 8 bases from V and 4 bases from J, with 18 bases between. The CDR3 is made up of 15 amino acids. Germline CDR1 MDHEN, CDR2 SYDVKM.

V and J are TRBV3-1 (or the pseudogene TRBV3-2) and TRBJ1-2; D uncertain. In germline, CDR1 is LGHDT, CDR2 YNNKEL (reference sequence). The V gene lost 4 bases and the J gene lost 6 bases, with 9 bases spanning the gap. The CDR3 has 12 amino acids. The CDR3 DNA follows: TGTGCCAGCAGCCTTAGGCACCATGGCTACACCTTC. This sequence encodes CASSLRHHGYTF.

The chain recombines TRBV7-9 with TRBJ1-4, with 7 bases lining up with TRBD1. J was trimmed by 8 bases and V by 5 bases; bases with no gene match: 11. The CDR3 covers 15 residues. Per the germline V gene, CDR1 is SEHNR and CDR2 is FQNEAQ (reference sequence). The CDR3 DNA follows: TGTGCCAGCAGCCGAAGGGACAGTCGTCAAGAAAAACTGTTTTTT. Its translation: CASSRRDSRQEKLFF.

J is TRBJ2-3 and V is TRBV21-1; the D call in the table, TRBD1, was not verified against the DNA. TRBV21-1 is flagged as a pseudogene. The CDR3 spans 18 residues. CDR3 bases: TGTGCCAGCAGCAAAGGAGTCCGGGACAGACCTTTGGCAGATACGCAGTATTTT. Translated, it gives CASSKGVRDRPLADTQYF.